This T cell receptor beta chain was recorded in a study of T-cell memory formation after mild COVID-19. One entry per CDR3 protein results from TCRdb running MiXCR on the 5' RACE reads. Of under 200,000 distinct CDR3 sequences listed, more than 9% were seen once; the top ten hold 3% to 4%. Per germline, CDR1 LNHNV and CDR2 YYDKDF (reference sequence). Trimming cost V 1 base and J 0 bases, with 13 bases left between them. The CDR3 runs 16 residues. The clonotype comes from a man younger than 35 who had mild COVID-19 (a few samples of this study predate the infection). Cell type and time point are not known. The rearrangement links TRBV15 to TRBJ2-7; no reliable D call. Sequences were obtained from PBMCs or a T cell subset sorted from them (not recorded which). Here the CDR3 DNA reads TGTGCCACCAGCAGAGCGCGTCACGGCCTCTCCTACGAGCAGTACTTC. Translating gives CATSRARHGLSYEQYF.